This T cell receptor (beta chain) was captured by sequencing in a study of blood T cells in healthy people across ages. Study results and limitations: Greater diversity and more naive CD4+ cells were seen in long-lived donors than in aged donors.

The people who gave samples were healthy Caucasians from Russia, aged roughly 6 to 100. The CDR3 covers 16 residues. Germline V CDR1 and CDR2: MGHRA, YSYEKL. Germline trimming cut 0 bases from V and 2 bases from J; bases unmatched to any gene: 5. Using a J-beta primer mix together with a sample-barcoded 5' primer, a second PCR was run for about 7 to 12 cycles. Every individual sample yielded 3 million or more paired-end reads (each containing CDR3). TCRdb re-analysed the 5' RACE reads in MiXCR, keeping a single row per CDR3 protein. In the table there are hundreds of thousands of distinct CDR3 sequences, about a fifth of which are singletons. About this clonotype itself: Its specificity is unknown.

The clonotype originates from a man between 65 and 79 years old in good health. The chain combines TRBV4-1 with TRBJ2-3; 7 bases align to TRBD2. The sequenced sample consisted of blood. CDR3 residues: CASSQESSGTTDTQYF. For the CDR3, the DNA is TGCGCCAGCAGCCAAGAGTCTAGCGGTACCACAGATACGCAGTATTTT.